This T cell receptor (beta chain) was profiled in a study of CD4+ T cells in melanoma. Broader study findings: A reported correlation linked neoantigen-specific CD4+ T cells to CD8+, macrophage and B cell function. In melanoma, neoantigen-specific CD4+ T cells reportedly differed in differentiation state.

This CDR3 region has 14 residues. Per germline, CDR1 SGHAT and CDR2 FQNNGV. V dropped 7 bases and J dropped 7 bases, with 17 bases sitting between them. Profiling relied on immunoSEQ multiplex PCR, and the TCRdb table lists in-frame clones only, not all of them. Of about 140,000 clones in the sample, about nine tenths are singletons; the top ten hold more than 1.5%. Points on this clone: Its cognate antigen is unknown.

V usage is TRBV11-2 and J usage is TRBJ2-1; no clear D gene. The receptor comes from a human donor with melanoma. Here the CDR3 DNA reads TGTGCCAGCAACAAACCGGGTCCTGGGAATGAGCAGTTCTTC. Protein: CASNKPGPGNEQFF.